The 8 T cell receptor beta chains listed next were all sequenced from one sample in a study of T cells in localized non-small cell lung cancer. Only in-frame clones appear in the TCRdb table, and some are missing; sequencing was by immunoSEQ multiplex PCR. The sample holds under 15,000 clones, under 90% seen once. The material was peripheral blood, obtained before any cancer treatment. The receptors here all came from a male donor older than 55 with stage I lung adenocarcinoma.

This chain uses TRBV11-1 with TRBJ1-1; D not resolved. CDR1 and CDR2 from the germline V gene are SGHAT and FQDESV (reference sequence). The CDR3 totals 13 residues. V lost 5 bases to trimming and J lost 1 base, with 8 bases between them. The CDR3 bases are TGTGCCAGCAGCCTATCGGAGAACACTGAAGCTTTCTTT. Its protein is CASSLSENTEAFF.

The chain is built from TRBV6-5 and TRBJ2-1; 8 bases map to TRBD2. The CDR3 has 16 residues. The V and J ends lost 0 bases and 6 bases, in that order; junction bases with no gene match: 7. CDR1 is MNHEY, CDR2 SVGAGI, per germline. CDR3 nucleotide sequence: TGTGCCAGCAGTTACTCGATCAGCGGGGGCCCCAATGAGCAGTTCTTC. It encodes CASSYSISGGPNEQFF.

This chain joins TRBV5-1 and TRBJ2-7; weak D call: TRBD1 (5 bases). Germline V CDR1 and CDR2: SGHRS, YFSETQ. V was cut by 6 bases and J by 0 bases, with 13 bases left in between. This CDR3 comprises 14 residues. CDR3 sequence: CASKIGRDSYEQYF. The CDR3, as DNA: TGCGCCAGCAAAATTGGCAGGGACTCCTACGAGCAGTACTTC.

The chain combines TRBV7-3 with TRBJ2-3; the D call may be TRBD1 or TRBD2 (5 bases each). CDR3 length equals 13 residues. Germline V gene data show CDR1 as SGHTA and CDR2 as FQGTGA. The V gene lost 5 bases and the J gene lost 5 bases, with 11 bases spanning the gap. The chain's CDR3 is CASSPRDGDTQYF. CDR3 DNA sequence: TGTGCCAGCAGCCCCCGGGACGGAGATACGCAGTATTTT.

V usage is TRBV11-2 and J usage is TRBJ2-3, with no clear D. V was shortened by 2 bases and J by 2 bases, with 5 bases between the two germline ends. Germline V lookup: CDR1 SGHAT, CDR2 FQNNGV. CDR3 length: 13 residues. The CDR3 nucleotides read TGTGCCAGCAGCTTATCTACCACAGATACGCAGTATTTT. Its protein product is CASSLSTTDTQYF.

The J gene is TRBJ2-3, the V gene TRBV11-3, with no clear D. V was clipped by 1 base and J by 2 bases, with 7 bases between them. This CDR3 has 14 amino acids. Germline CDR1 and CDR2: SGHNT and YENEEA. The CDR3, as DNA: TGTGCCAGCAGCTTAGTACAGTCCACAGATACGCAGTATTTT. Residues: CASSLVQSTDTQYF.

This clone was seen a few times. The CDR3 DNA sequence: TGTGCCAGCAATGACAGGCGAGATAGCAATCAGCCCCAGCATTTT. Encoded protein: CASNDRRDSNQPQHF. V gene TRBV7-8 combines with J gene TRBJ1-5; the D gene is possibly TRBD1 (6 bases). The CDR3 extends over 15 amino acids. CDR1 and CDR2 (germline): SGHVS, FQNEAQ. Trimming shortened V by 7 bases and J by 0 bases, and 13 bases separated the two germline ends.

This chain links TRBV6-1 with TRBJ1-2; possibly TRBD1 for D (6 bases). The CDR3 contains 16 residues. Germline V lookup: CDR1 MNHNS, CDR2 SASEGT. V lost 8 bases and J 0 bases, leaving 19 bases between the germline ends. The chain's CDR3 is CASRGGRLVANYGYTF. In DNA, the CDR3 is TGTGCCAGCCGTGGGGGGCGATTAGTAGCTAACTATGGCTACACCTTC.